The 10 T cell receptor beta chains presented below share a single source sample, sequenced in a study of CD8+ T cells in alopecia areata. Cells from pooled cutaneous lymph nodes were sorted by CD4, CD8alpha, NKG2D, NKG2ACE and other markers. Extraction of RNA preceded its reverse transcription into cDNA, which served as the sequencing template. Libraries were prepared by immunoSEQ multiplex PCR; TCRdb keeps only in-frame clonotypes and omits some of them. The sample was found to contain about 270,000 clones, and every one recurs. Input material: CD4+ T cells sorted from a lymph node. These receptors originate from a C3H/HeJ mouse with alopecia areata. Mouse strain MHC haplotype: H2-k.

As regards this clone: Gene and germline names: mouse. The read comes to an end 4 residues before the CDR3 does, leaving the germline J gene to fill in the end. This sequence joins TRBV13-3 and TRBJ2-1; tentative D call: TRBD2 (7 bases). Trimming stripped 2 bases from V and 4 bases from J, with 10 bases between. CDR1 NNHDY and CDR2 SYVADS come from the germline V gene. The CDR3 spans 14 residues. The CDR3 reads CASSERGAYAEQFF. CDR3 DNA (partial): TGTGCCAGCAGTGAGAGGGGGGCTTATGCT.

Concerning this clone: Germline and genes here are mouse. The read falls 4 residues short of the CDR3 end, and the missing part is taken from the germline J gene. The gene calls are TRBV29 and TRBJ2-7; 10 bases line up with TRBD2. The CDR3 is 15 amino acids. Germline CDR1 MSHET, CDR2 SYDVDS. The CDR3 reads CASSFPGGALYEQYF. The sequenced CDR3 bases are TGTGCTAGCAGTTTTCCTGGGGGGGCGCTTTAT.

As concerns this clone: Gene labels here are mouse ones. The DNA ends 4 residues before the CDR3 does, and the rest of the CDR3 is filled in from the germline J gene. The chain couples TRBV1 to TRBJ2-5; 7 bases line up with TRBD1. Losses at the gene ends were 7 bases for V and 0 bases for J; bases not matched to a gene: 4. There are 14 residues in the CDR3. In germline, CDR1 is NSQYPW, CDR2 LRSPGD (reference sequence). The CDR3 loop reads CTCIQGVNQDTQYF. The CDR3 DNA, read in part, is TGCACCTGCATCCAGGGGGTTAACCAAGAC.

A remark on this clone: Genes and germline are mouse. Read data end 4 residues before the CDR3 end; the end is taken from the germline J gene. V usage is TRBV13-3 and J usage is TRBJ2-5; D unclear. Germline CDR1 reads NNHDY; CDR2 reads SYVADS. This CDR3 spans 13 amino acids. The V gene lost 1 base and the J gene lost 0 bases, with 3 bases spanning the gap. The CDR3 is CASSDHNQDTQYF. CDR3 bases read: TGTGCCAGCAGTGATCATAACCAAGAC.

At least ten counts were recorded for this clone. Genes and germline come from the mouse. The read comes to an end 4 residues before the CDR3 does, leaving the germline J gene to fill in the end. The sample carries other DNA sequences with the same CDR3. The chain carries TRBV19 and TRBJ1-2; D uncertain. There are 13 residues in the CDR3. CDR1 and CDR2 from the germline V gene are FNHDT and SITEND (reference sequence). Trimming shortened V by 1 base and J by 0 bases, and 4 bases separated the two germline ends. Partial CDR3 DNA: TGTGCCAGCAGTATAACAGCAAACTCC. As protein: CASSITANS. The CDR3, in full, reads CASSITANSDYTF. Full variable domain (rest looked up from reference TRBV19 and TRBJ1-2): GGIITQTPKFLIGQEGQKLTLKCQQNFNHDTMYWYRQDSGKGLRLIYYSITENDLQKGDLSEGYDASREKKSSFSLTVTSAQKNEMAVFLCASSITANSDYTFGSGTRLLVI.

There are a few counts of this clone. Gene names are mouse gene names. The read terminates 4 residues before the CDR3 end, so the remaining end is supplied by the germline J gene. The chain recombines TRBV19 with TRBJ2-1, with 8 bases matching TRBD2. This CDR3 has 15 amino acids. V was pared by 2 bases and J by 2 bases, with 3 bases of the junction left unmatched. Germline V gene sequence: CDR1 FNHDT, CDR2 SITEND (reference sequence). CDR3 DNA, as far as it was read: TGTGCCAGCAGTATTTCCTGGGGGGACTATGCT. This encodes CASSISWGDYA. The entire CDR3 protein reads CASSISWGDYAEQFF.

As concerns this clone: Gene names and germline refer to mouse. The CDR3 end lies 4 residues beyond the end of the read and is filled in from the germline J gene. Other DNA sequences in the sample encode the same CDR3. This chain uses TRBV19 with TRBJ2-1; D may be TRBD1 (6 bases). The CDR3 spans 13 residues. Germline loops: CDR1 FNHDT, CDR2 SITEND (reference sequence). V lost 5 bases to trimming and J lost 2 bases, with 8 bases between them. CDR3 in amino acids: CASRGQYYAEQFF. Incomplete CDR3 DNA: TGTGCCAGCAGAGGACAGTACTATGCT.

This clone was recorded a few times. Gene names refer to mouse genes. Read coverage stops 4 residues before the CDR3 terminus; the germline J gene supplies the remainder. Other DNA variants within this sample encode the same CDR3. V usage is TRBV1 and J usage is TRBJ2-5; 8 bases align to TRBD2. Germline V gene data show CDR1 as NSQYPW and CDR2 as LRSPGD (reference sequence). There are 15 residues in the CDR3. J lost 2 bases, V lost 0 bases, and 1 base had no gene match. The chain's CDR3 is CTCSADWGAQDTQYF. CDR3 bases read: TGCACCTGCAGTGCAGACTGGGGGGCCCAAGAC.

This clone was seen a handful of times. Gene names follow the mouse nomenclature. The CDR3 here is CASGEVGTSAETLYF. The sequenced CDR3 bases are TGTGCCAGCGGTGAGGTGGGGACTAGTGCAGAA. The V gene is TRBV13-2, the J gene TRBJ2-3, with D maybe TRBD2 (6 bases). The read ends 4 residues early relative to the CDR3; the germline J gene fills the gap. The V end lost 2 bases, the J end lost 0 bases, and 10 bases lay between the germline ends. Germline assignment: CDR1 NNHNN and CDR2 SYGAGS (reference sequence). The CDR3 loop spans 15 amino acids.

This clone came up a few times. A far larger clone differs by one base, so this is likely a read error. The gene names here belong to mouse. Sequencing ends 4 residues short of the CDR3 end; the germline J gene provides the rest. Distinct nucleotide sequences in the sample also encode this CDR3. This chain uses TRBV19 with TRBJ2-3, with D possibly matching TRBD1 (6 bases). Germline V gene sequence: CDR1 FNHDT, CDR2 SITEND (reference sequence). The CDR3 runs to 14 residues. Trimming pared 5 bases from V and 0 bases from J, leaving 10 bases between. CDR3 region: CASRGTTSAETLYF. Partial CDR3 DNA: TGTGCCAGCAGGGGGACAACTAGTGCAGAA.